This TCR beta chain was sequenced in a study of OX40 agonist ivuxolimab in advanced cancers. Study at large: Participants, 75% to 85% male, averaged roughly 60 years of age, ranging from about 23 to 90. Partial response was recorded in three patients: one hepatocellular carcinoma and two cutaneous melanoma cases.

General study points: Antigen targets of the expanded peripheral T cells went undetermined. Clonal expansion by week 6 occurred in CD4+ and CD8+ blood T cells (at 0.1 to 3.0 mg/kg).

This clone was seen a handful of times. What it binds is not known. Libraries were prepared by immunoSEQ multiplex PCR; TCRdb keeps only in-frame clonotypes and omits some of them. The repertoire holds more than 80,000 clones, with less than 95% as singletons. This receptor was taken from an adult with an advanced solid tumor such as melanoma, head and neck, liver or kidney cancer. The source material was CD4+ or CD8+ T cells sorted from blood, sampled in a trial of the OX40 agonist ivuxolimab.

The CDR3 reads CASSERSGGRETQYF. CDR3 DNA: TGTGCCAGCAGTGAAAGAAGCGGGGGGAGAGAGACCCAGTACTTC. V usage is TRBV2 and J usage is TRBJ2-5, with 9 nucleotides matching TRBD2. This CDR3 contains 15 residues. Germline CDR1 and CDR2: SNHLY and FYNNEI. V trimming: 2 bases; J trimming: 4 bases; junction bases outside the gene matches: 5.